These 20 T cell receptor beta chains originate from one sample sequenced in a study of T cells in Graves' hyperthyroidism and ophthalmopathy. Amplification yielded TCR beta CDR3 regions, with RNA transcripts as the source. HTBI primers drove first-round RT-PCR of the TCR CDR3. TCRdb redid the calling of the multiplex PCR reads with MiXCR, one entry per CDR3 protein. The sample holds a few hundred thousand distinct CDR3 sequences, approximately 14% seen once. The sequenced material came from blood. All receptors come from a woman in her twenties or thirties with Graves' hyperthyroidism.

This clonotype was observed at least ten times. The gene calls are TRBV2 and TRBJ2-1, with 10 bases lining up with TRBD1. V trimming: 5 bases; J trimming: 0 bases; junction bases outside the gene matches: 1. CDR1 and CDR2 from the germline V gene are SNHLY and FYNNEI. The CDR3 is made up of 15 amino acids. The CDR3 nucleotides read TGTGCCAGCAGTAGGACAGGGGGCTCCTACAATGAGCAGTTCTTC. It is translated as CASSRTGGSYNEQFF.

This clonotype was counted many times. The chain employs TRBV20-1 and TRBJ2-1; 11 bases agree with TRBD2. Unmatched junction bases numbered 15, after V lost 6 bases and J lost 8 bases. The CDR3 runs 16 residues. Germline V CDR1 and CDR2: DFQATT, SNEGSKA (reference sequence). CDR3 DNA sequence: TGCAGTGCCCGACGTAGCGGGAGGGCCGGTTCGGATGAGCAGTTCTTC. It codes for CSARRSGRAGSDEQFF.

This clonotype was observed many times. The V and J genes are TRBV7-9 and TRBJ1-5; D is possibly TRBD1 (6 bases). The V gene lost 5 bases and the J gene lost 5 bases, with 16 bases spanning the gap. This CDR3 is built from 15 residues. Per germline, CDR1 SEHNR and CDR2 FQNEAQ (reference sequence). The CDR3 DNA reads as TGTGCCAGCAGCCCAGGCGGGGGGGCCCATCAGCCCCAGCATTTT. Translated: CASSPGGGAHQPQHF. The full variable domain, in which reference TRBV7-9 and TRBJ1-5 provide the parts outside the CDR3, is DTGVSQNPRHKITKRGQNVTFRCDPISEHNRLYWYRQTLGQGPEFLTYFQNEAQLEKSRLLSDRFSAERPKGSFSTLEIQRTEQGDSAMYLCASSPGGGAHQPQHFGDGTRLSIL.

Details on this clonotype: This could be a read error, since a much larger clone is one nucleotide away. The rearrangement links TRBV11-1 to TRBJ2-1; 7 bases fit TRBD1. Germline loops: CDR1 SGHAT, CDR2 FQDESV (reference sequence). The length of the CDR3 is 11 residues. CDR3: CANSRQGEQFF. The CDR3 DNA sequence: TGTGCCAACAGCCGACAGGGAGAGCAGTTCTTC.

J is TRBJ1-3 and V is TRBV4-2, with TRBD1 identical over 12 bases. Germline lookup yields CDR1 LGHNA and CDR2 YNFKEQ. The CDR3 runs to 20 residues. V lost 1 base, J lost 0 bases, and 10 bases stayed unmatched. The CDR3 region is CASSQAGTGGPLNSGNTIYF. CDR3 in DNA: TGTGCCAGCAGCCAAGCCGGGACAGGGGGCCCCCTGAACTCTGGAAACACCATATATTTT.

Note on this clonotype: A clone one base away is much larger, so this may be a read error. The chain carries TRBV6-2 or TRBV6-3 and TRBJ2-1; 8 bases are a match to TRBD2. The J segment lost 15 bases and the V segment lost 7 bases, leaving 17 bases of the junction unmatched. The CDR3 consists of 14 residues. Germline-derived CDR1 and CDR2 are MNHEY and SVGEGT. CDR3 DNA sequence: TGTGCCAGCAATGCCAGGACTAGCAGGACCGCGGTGTTCTTC. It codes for CASNARTSRTAVFF.

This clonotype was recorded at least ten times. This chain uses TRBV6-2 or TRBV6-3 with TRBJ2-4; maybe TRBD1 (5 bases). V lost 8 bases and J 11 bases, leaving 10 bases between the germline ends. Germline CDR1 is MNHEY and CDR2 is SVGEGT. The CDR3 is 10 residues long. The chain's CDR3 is CASGYRFQYF. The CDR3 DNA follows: TGTGCCAGCGGGTACAGGTTTCAGTACTTC.

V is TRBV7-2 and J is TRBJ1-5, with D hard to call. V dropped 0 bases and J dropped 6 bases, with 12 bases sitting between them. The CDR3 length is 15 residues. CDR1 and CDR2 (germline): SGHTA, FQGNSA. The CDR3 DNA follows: TGTGCCAGCAGCTTAGCTTTGGGAAGTGGTCAGCCCCAGCATTTT. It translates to CASSLALGSGQPQHF.

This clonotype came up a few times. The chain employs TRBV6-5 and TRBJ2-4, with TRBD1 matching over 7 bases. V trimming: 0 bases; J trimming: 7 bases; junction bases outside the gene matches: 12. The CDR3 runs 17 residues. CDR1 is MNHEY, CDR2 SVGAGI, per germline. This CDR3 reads CASSYSTITGQLNIQYF. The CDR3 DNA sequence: TGTGCCAGCAGTTACTCGACTATCACGGGACAGTTGAACATTCAGTACTTC.

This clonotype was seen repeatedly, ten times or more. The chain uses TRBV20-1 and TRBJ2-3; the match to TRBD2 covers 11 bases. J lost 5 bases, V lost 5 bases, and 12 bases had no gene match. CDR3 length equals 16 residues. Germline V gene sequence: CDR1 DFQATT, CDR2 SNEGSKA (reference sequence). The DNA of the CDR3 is TGCAGTGCTCCCGGGACTAGCGGAGTGGGTGGAGATACGCAGTATTTT. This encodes CSAPGTSGVGGDTQYF.

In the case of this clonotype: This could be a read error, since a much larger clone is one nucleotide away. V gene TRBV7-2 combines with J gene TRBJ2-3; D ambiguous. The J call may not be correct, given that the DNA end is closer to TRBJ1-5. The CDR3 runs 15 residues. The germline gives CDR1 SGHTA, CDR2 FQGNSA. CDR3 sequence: CASSALAGRTDTQHF. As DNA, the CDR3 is TGTGCCAGCAGCGCACTAGCGGGCCGCACAGATACGCAGCATTTT.

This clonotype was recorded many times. CDR3 nucleotides: TGTGCCAGCAGGCGGGGGGGCGCGGGCACTGAAGCTTTCTTT. It specifies CASRRGGAGTEAFF. The V gene is TRBV2, the J gene TRBJ1-1; D is perhaps TRBD1 (6 bases). The CDR3 sequence is 14 residues long. Germline assignment: CDR1 SNHLY and CDR2 FYNNEI. Deletions cut 6 bases from V and 4 bases from J, with 15 bases between.

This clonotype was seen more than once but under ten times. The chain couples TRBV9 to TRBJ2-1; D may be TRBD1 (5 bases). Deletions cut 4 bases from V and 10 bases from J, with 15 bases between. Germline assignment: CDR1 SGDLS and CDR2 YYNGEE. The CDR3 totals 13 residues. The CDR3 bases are TGTGCCAGCAGCCGTGCAGGGTCCCCAGAGCAGTTCTTC. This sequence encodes CASSRAGSPEQFF.

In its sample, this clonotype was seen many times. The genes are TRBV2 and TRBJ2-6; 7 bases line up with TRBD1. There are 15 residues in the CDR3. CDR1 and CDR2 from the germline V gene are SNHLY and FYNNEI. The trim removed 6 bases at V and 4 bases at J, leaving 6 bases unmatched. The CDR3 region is CASRATGIGANVLTF. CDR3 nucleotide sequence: TGTGCCAGCAGAGCGACAGGGATAGGGGCCAACGTCCTGACTTTC.

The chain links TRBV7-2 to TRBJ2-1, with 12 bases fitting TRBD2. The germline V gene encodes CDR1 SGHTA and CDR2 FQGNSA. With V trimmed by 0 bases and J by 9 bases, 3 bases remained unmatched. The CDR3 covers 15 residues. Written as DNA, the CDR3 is TGTGCCAGCAGCTTAGCGCGGACTAGCGGGACTGAGCAGTTCTTC. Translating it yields CASSLARTSGTEQFF.

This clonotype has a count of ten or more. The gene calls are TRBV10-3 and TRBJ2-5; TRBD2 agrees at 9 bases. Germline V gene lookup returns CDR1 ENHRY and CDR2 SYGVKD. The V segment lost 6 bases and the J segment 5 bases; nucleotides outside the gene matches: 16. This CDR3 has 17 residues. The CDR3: CAISGSGSGSIGETQYF. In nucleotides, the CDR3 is TGTGCCATCAGCGGGTCGGGTAGCGGGAGTATCGGTGAGACCCAGTACTTC.

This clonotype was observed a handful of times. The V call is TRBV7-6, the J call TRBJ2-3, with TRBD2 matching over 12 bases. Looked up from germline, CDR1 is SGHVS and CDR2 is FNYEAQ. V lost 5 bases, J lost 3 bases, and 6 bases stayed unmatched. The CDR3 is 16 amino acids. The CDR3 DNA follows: TGTGCCAGCAGCAAAATGACTAGCGGGAGTACAGATACGCAGTATTTT. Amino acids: CASSKMTSGSTDTQYF.

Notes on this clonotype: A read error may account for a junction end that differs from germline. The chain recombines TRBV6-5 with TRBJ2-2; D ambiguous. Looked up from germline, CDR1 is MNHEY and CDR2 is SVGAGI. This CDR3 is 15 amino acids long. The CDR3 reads CAGSYSTANTGELFF. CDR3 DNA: TGTGCCGGCAGTTACTCGACGGCGAACACCGGGGAGCTGTTTTTT.

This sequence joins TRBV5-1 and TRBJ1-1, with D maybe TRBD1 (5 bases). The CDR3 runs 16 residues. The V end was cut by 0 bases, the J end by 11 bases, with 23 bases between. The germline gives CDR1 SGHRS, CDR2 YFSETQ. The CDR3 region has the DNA TGCGCCAGCAGCTTGGGCCCTCTGAGGGACGCGCTATTCGCTTTCTTT. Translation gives CASSLGPLRDALFAFF.

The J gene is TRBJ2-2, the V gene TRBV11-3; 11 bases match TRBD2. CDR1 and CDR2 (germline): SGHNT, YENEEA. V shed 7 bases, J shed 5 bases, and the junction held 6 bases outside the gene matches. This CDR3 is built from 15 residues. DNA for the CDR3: TGTGCCAGCAATTCCGGGACTAGCGGTACCGGGGAGCTGTTTTTT. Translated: CASNSGTSGTGELFF.